The entry below describes one TCR beta chain. This sample was taken from a study of blood T cell repertoires in COVID-19. In the study overall: In each case, the material was cDNA or gDNA derived from T cells, B-cell-depleted T cells, or PBMCs.

Clones were read by immunoSEQ multiplex PCR, and TCRdb kept only the in-frame ones, dropping some. Of about 180,000 clones in the sample, roughly 84% were seen once. The CDR3 is 14 residues long. The J segment lost 3 bases and the V segment lost 7 bases, leaving 6 bases of the junction unmatched. CDR1 and CDR2 (germline): LGHDT, YNNKEL (reference sequence). This chain uses TRBV3-1 (or the pseudogene TRBV3-2) with TRBJ1-5; TRBD1 matches at 7 bases. This clonotype was sampled from a man aged 50-59 years with active or convalescent COVID-19. The sample consisted of peripheral blood. CDR3 amino acids: CASTLGQNNQPQHF. CDR3 nucleotide sequence: TGTGCCAGCACCCTGGGACAGAACAATCAGCCCCAGCATTTT.